The rows below give T cell receptor beta chains drawn from one sample of a study of regulatory T cells in long-lasting Graves disease. Each CDR3 protein gets one entry after TCRdb re-called the multiplex PCR reads with MiXCR. The table lists approximately 310,000 distinct CDR3 sequences, under 20% of them singletons. The source was peripheral blood mononuclear cells (PBMCs), collected at new diagnosis, from a patient treated with antithyroid drugs. The receptors were gathered from a female donor with Graves disease. Each CDR3 is given with its conserved first and last residue. The order of the fields is clone size, V gene, D gene, J gene, CDR3 protein, CDR3 DNA. The D gene is left open where the match is weak. Size is stated for part of the rows, as once, few or many counts, or as a class when the clone is expanded.

clone size: .
V gene: TRBV20-1
D gene: .
J gene: TRBJ1-2
CDR3 protein: CSARGGGTRYGYTF
CDR3 DNA: TGCAGTGCTAGAGGAGGCGGGACACGCTATGGCTACACCTTC

clone size: many
V gene: TRBV5-6
D gene: TRBD2
J gene: TRBJ2-1
CDR3 protein: CASSLLKREYDEQFF
CDR3 DNA: TGTGCCAGCAGCTTGTTGAAGCGGGAGTATGATGAGCAGTTCTTC

clone size: .
V gene: TRBV29-1
D gene: .
J gene: TRBJ2-2
CDR3 protein: CSVGDGDMNTGELFF
CDR3 DNA: TGCAGCGTTGGGGACGGAGACATGAACACCGGGGAGCTGTTTTTT

clone size: many
V gene: TRBV28
D gene: .
J gene: TRBJ1-2
CDR3 protein: CASSYRVAYGYTF
CDR3 DNA: TGTGCCAGCAGTTACAGGGTGGCCTATGGCTACACCTTC

clone size: .
V gene: TRBV28
D gene: TRBD2
J gene: TRBJ2-7
CDR3 protein: CASRGTSGRNEQYF
CDR3 DNA: TGTGCCAGCAGGGGGACTAGCGGGAGAAACGAGCAGTACTTC

clone size: many
V gene: TRBV3-1
D gene: .
J gene: TRBJ1-4
CDR3 protein: CASSQWGTTNEKLFF
CDR3 DNA: TGTGCCAGCAGCCAATGGGGGACGACTAATGAAAAACTGTTTTTT

clone size: few
V gene: TRBV20-1
D gene: .
J gene: TRBJ2-1
CDR3 protein: CSARQSYNEQFF
CDR3 DNA: TGCAGTGCTAGACAGAGCTACAATGAGCAGTTCTTC

clone size: .
V gene: TRBV11-1
D gene: TRBD2
J gene: TRBJ2-1
CDR3 protein: CASSFRASGINEQFF
CDR3 DNA: TGTGCCAGCAGCTTTCGGGCTAGCGGGATCAATGAGCAGTTCTTC

clone size: many
V gene: TRBV12-3/TRBV12-4
D gene: .
J gene: TRBJ2-2
CDR3 protein: CASSLPGIGELFF
CDR3 DNA: TGTGCCAGCTCCCTTCCAGGGATCGGGGAGCTGTTTTTT

clone size: few
V gene: TRBV4-1
D gene: .
J gene: TRBJ1-1
CDR3 protein: CASSQVSGSTEAFF
CDR3 DNA: TGCGCCAGCAGCCAAGTTTCGGGGTCCACTGAAGCTTTCTTT

clone size: many
V gene: TRBV29-1
D gene: .
J gene: TRBJ1-5
CDR3 protein: CSVALAVNQPQHF
CDR3 DNA: TGCAGCGTTGCTCTCGCAGTCAATCAGCCCCAGCATTTT

clone size: many
V gene: TRBV28
D gene: .
J gene: TRBJ2-7
CDR3 protein: CASRGYGEQYF
CDR3 DNA: TGTGCCAGCAGGGGGTACGGTGAGCAGTACTTC

clone size: many
V gene: TRBV12-3/TRBV12-4
D gene: TRBD1
J gene: TRBJ1-1
CDR3 protein: CASSPYRDSVLAFF
CDR3 DNA: TGTGCCAGCAGCCCTTACCGGGACAGCGTCCTTGCTTTCTTT

clone size: few
V gene: TRBV20-1
D gene: .
J gene: TRBJ2-5
CDR3 protein: CSAGGQKETQYF
CDR3 DNA: TGCAGTGCTGGTGGACAGAAAGAGACCCAGTACTTC

clone size: many
V gene: TRBV6-1
D gene: .
J gene: TRBJ2-7
CDR3 protein: CASSEGGGSYEQYF
CDR3 DNA: TGTGCCAGCAGTGAGGGGGGCGGGTCCTACGAGCAGTACTTC

clone size: few
V gene: TRBV9
D gene: TRBD2
J gene: TRBJ2-1
CDR3 protein: CASSVWSAGGGNYNEQFF
CDR3 DNA: TGTGCCAGCAGCGTTTGGAGTGCGGGAGGGGGGAACTACAATGAGCAGTTCTTC

clone size: many
V gene: TRBV4-2
D gene: TRBD2
J gene: TRBJ2-2
CDR3 protein: CASSLTRGLATGELFF
CDR3 DNA: TGTGCCAGCAGTCTAACCCGGGGACTAGCCACCGGGGAGCTGTTTTTT

clone size: many
V gene: TRBV19
D gene: TRBD1
J gene: TRBJ1-5
CDR3 protein: CASSMATGGSPQHF
CDR3 DNA: TGTGCCAGTAGTATGGCGACAGGGGGTTCGCCCCAGCATTTT

clone size: many
V gene: TRBV2
D gene: TRBD2
J gene: TRBJ2-1
CDR3 protein: CASSLGLAGPYNEQFF
CDR3 DNA: TGTGCCAGCAGCTTGGGACTAGCGGGACCCTACAATGAGCAGTTCTTC

clone size: many
V gene: TRBV24-1
D gene: TRBD1
J gene: TRBJ2-5
CDR3 protein: CATSDRQGWETQYF
CDR3 DNA: TGTGCCACCAGTGATAGACAGGGGTGGGAGACCCAGTACTTC

clone size: many
V gene: TRBV6-5
D gene: .
J gene: TRBJ1-1
CDR3 protein: CASSYLRGQRNTEAFF
CDR3 DNA: TGTGCCAGCAGTTACCTAAGGGGACAAAGGAACACTGAAGCTTTCTTT

clone size: many
V gene: TRBV2
D gene: TRBD2
J gene: TRBJ2-1
CDR3 protein: CASSEAGTSSEQFF
CDR3 DNA: TGTGCCAGCAGTGAAGCCGGGACTAGCAGTGAGCAGTTCTTC